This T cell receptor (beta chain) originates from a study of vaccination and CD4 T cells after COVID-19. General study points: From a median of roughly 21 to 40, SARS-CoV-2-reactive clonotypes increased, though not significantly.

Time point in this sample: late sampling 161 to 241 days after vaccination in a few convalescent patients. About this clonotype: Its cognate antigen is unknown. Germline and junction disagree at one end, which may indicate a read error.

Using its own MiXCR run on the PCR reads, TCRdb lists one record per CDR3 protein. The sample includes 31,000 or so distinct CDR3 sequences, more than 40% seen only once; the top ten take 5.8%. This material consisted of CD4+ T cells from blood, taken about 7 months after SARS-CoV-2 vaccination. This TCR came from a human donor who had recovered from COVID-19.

DNA for the CDR3: TGTGCTAGCAGCTTAGAGCCAGGGGGCTACGAGCAGTACTTC. It encodes CASSLEPGGYEQYF. The chain joins TRBV7-6 to TRBJ2-7; 7 bases line up with TRBD1. Germline loops: CDR1 SGHVS, CDR2 FNYEAQ. This CDR3 comprises 14 residues.